The clone carrying this TCR beta chain was observed a single time. This sample stems from a study of blood T cell repertoires in COVID-19. As for the study in general: The study drew acute and convalescent COVID-19 samples from the United States, Italy and Spain. PBMCs, B-cell-depleted T cells, or T cells provided the cDNA or gDNA that made up the material.

The V gene's germline CDR1 is LGHNA and CDR2 YSLEER. Trimming removed 1 base from V and 4 bases from J, with 16 bases in between. The CDR3 length is 16 residues. Authors' methods: Nucleated cell counts were estimated from reference gene primer amplification. Repertoires were generated with immunoSEQ multiplex PCR, while TCRdb's copy carries only in-frame clones and drops some. V and J calls and clone size are copied from that table; D and trimming were computed from the DNA. This table has over 45,000 clones, 91% appearing once. The TCR sequence derives from a human donor in a cohort sampled during active COVID-19. The sequencing sample was made of peripheral blood. The chain links TRBV4-3 to TRBJ1-2; D remains ambiguous. The CDR3: CASSQGRFNSRYGYTF. The CDR3 bases are TGCGCCAGCAGCCAAGGGAGATTCAACTCCCGCTATGGCTACACCTTC.